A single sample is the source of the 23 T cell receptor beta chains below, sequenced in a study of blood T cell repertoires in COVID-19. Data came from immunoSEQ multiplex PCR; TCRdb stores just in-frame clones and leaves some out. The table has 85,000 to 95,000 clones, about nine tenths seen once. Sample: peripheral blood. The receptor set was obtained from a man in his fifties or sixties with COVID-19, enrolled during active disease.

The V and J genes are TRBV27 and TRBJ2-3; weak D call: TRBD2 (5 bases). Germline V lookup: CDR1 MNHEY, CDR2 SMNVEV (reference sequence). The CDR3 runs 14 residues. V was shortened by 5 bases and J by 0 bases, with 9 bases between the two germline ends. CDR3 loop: CASSGGLSTDTQYF. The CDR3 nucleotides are TGTGCCAGCAGTGGAGGTTTGAGCACAGATACGCAGTATTTT.

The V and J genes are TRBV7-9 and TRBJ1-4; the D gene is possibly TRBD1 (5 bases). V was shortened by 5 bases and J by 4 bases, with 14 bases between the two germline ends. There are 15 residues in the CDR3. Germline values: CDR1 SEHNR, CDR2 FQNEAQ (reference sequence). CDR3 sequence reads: CASSPARALNEKLFF. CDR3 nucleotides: TGTGCCAGCAGCCCGGCCAGGGCGCTTAATGAAAAACTGTTTTTT. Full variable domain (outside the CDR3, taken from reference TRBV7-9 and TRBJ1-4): DTGVSQNPRHKITKRGQNVTFRCDPISEHNRLYWYRQTLGQGPEFLTYFQNEAQLEKSRLLSDRFSAERPKGSFSTLEIQRTEQGDSAMYLCASSPARALNEKLFFGSGTQLSVL.

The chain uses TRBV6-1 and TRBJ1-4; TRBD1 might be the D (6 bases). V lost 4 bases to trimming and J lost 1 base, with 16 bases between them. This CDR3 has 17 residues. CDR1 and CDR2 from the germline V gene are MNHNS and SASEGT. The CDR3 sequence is CASSVIGGAETNEKLFF. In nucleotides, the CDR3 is TGTGCCAGCAGTGTGATAGGGGGAGCAGAAACTAATGAAAAACTGTTTTTT.

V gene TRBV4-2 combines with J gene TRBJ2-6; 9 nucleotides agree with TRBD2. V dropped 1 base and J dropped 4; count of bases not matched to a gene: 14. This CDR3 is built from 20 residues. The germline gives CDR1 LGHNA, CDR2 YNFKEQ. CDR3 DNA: TGTGCCAGCAGCCAAGTTGGCGGGAGGGCCGCTCTCAACGGGGCCAACGTCCTGACTTTC. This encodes CASSQVGGRAALNGANVLTF.

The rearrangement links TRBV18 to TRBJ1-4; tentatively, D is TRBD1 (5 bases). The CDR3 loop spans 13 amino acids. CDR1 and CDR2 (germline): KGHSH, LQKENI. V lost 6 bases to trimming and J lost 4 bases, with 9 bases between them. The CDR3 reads CASSTTVNEKLFF. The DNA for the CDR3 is TGTGCCAGCTCTACGACAGTTAATGAAAAACTGTTTTTT.

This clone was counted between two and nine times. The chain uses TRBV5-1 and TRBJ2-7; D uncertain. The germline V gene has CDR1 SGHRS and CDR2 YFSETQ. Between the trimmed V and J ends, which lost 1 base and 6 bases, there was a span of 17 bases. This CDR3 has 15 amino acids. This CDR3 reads CASSLNPAGGTEQYF. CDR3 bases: TGCGCCAGCAGCTTGAATCCGGCAGGTGGAACCGAGCAGTACTTC. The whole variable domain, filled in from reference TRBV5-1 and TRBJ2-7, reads KAGVTQTPRYLIKTRGQQVTLSCSPISGHRSVSWYQQTPGQGLQFLFEYFSETQRNKGNFPGRFSGRQFSNSRSEMNVSTLELGDSALYLCASSLNPAGGTEQYFGPGTRLTVT.

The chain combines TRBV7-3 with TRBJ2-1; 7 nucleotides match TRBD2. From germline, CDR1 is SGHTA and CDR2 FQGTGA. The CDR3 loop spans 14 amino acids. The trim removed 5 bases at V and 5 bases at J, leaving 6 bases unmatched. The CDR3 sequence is CASSREGGNNEQFF. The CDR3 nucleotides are TGTGCCAGCAGCCGCGAGGGAGGGAACAATGAGCAGTTCTTC. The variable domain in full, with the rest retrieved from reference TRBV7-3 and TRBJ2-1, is GAGVSQTPSNKVTEKGKYVELRCDPISGHTALYWYRQSLGQGPEFLIYFQGTGAADDSGLPNDRFFAVRPEGSVSTLKIQRTERGDSAVYLCASSREGGNNEQFFGPGTRLTVL.

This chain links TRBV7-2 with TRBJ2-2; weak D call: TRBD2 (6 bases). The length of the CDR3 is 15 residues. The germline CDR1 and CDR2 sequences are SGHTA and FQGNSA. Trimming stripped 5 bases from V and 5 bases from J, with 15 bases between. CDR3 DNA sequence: TGTGCCAGCAGCGAGCAGGAGGGCGGAACCGGGGAGCTGTTTTTT. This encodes CASSEQEGGTGELFF.

The CDR3 DNA follows: TGTGCTAGTGGTTTTGTTGCGGGGGCGCGTGCCACTGAAGCTTTCTTT. It encodes CASGFVAGARATEAFF. The genes are TRBV12-5 and TRBJ1-1, with D perhaps matching TRBD1 (6 bases). In germline, CDR1 is LGHNT, CDR2 FRNRAP. The V gene lost 3 bases and the J gene lost 4 bases, with 18 bases spanning the gap. The CDR3 has 16 amino acids.

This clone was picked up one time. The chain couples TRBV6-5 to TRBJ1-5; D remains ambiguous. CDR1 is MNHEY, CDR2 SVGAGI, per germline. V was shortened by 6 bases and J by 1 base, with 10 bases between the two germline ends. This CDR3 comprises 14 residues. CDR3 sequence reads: CASSRDKSNQPQHF. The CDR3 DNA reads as TGTGCCAGCAGCCGAGACAAGAGCAATCAGCCCCAGCATTTT.

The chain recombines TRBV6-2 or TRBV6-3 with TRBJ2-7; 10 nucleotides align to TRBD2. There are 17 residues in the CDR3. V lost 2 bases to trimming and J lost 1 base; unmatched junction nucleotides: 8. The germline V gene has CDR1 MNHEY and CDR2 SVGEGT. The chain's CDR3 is CASSYGGLAVPSYEQYF. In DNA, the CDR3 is TGTGCCAGCAGTTACGGCGGACTAGCGGTCCCTTCCTACGAGCAGTACTTC.

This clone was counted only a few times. The CDR3 sequence: CASRDTGNSPLHF. The CDR3 bases are TGTGCCAGCAGGGACACGGGTAATTCACCCCTCCACTTT. The J gene is TRBJ1-6, the V gene TRBV12-3 or TRBV12-4; perhaps TRBD1 as D (5 bases). The CDR3 has 13 residues. Trimming took 6 bases from V and 6 from J, leaving 9 bases between them.

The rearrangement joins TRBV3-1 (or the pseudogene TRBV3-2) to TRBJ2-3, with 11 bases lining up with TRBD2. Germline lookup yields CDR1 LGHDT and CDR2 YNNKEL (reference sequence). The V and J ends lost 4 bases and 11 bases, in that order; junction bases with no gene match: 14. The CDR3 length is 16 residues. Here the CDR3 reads CASSRAVGLAGGMQYF. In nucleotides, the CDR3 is TGTGCCAGCAGCCGAGCTGTAGGGCTAGCGGGAGGTATGCAGTATTTT.

This CDR3 reads CASSSVPRLYNSPLHF. DNA for the CDR3: TGTGCCAGCAGCTCAGTCCCGAGGCTCTATAATTCACCCCTCCACTTT. This chain uses TRBV27 with TRBJ1-6; no clear D gene. CDR1 is MNHEY, CDR2 SMNVEV, per germline (reference sequence). The V and J ends lost 6 bases and 3 bases respectively, with 15 bases between them. CDR3 length equals 16 residues.

CDR3 residues: CASRLGLADIYEQYF. The CDR3 nucleotides are TGTGCCAGCAGGCTAGGACTAGCTGATATCTACGAGCAGTACTTC. This chain uses TRBV27 with TRBJ2-7; 8 bases match TRBD2. Germline V gene lookup returns CDR1 MNHEY and CDR2 SMNVEV (reference sequence). The V segment lost 6 bases and the J segment 3 bases; nucleotides outside the gene matches: 10. This CDR3 is built from 15 residues.

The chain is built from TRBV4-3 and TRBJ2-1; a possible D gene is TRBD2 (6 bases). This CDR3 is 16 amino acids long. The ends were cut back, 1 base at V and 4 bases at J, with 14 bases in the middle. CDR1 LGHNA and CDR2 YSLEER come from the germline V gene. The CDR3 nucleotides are TGCGCCAGCAGCCAAGGGGGGGTCCAGGAATACAATGAGCAGTTCTTC. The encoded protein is CASSQGGVQEYNEQFF.

CDR3 DNA: TGTGCCAGCAGCTTTTCCCTTGCGGGCCTGTGGGGGCAGTACTTC. This encodes CASSFSLAGLWGQYF. The genes are TRBV27 and TRBJ2-7; D is possibly TRBD2 (5 bases). The CDR3 extends over 15 amino acids. Germline assignment: CDR1 MNHEY and CDR2 SMNVEV (reference sequence). Trimming took 6 bases from V and 9 from J, leaving 24 bases between them.

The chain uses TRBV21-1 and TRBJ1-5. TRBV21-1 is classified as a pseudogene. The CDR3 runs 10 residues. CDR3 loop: CASSSRPQHF. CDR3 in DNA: TGTGCCAGCAGCTCGAGGCCCCAGCATTTT.

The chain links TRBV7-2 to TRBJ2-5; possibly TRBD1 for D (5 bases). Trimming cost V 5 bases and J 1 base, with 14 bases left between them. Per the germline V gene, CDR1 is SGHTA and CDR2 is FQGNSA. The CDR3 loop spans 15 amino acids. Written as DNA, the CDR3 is TGTGCCAGCAGCCGCGTCGCAGGGTTCCAAGAGACCCAGTACTTC. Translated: CASSRVAGFQETQYF. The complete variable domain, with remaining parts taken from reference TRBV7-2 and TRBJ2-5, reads GAGVSQSPSNKVTEKGKDVELRCDPISGHTALYWYRQSLGQGLEFLIYFQGNSAPDKSGLPSDRFSAERTGGSVSTLTIQRTQQEDSAVYLCASSRVAGFQETQYFGPGTRLLVL.

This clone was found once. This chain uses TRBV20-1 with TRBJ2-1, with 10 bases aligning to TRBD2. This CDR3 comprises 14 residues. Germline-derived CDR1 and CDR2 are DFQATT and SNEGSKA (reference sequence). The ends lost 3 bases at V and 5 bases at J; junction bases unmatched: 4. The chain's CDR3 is CSASRTSGNNEQFF. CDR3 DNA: TGCAGTGCTAGTCGGACTAGCGGTAACAATGAGCAGTTCTTC.

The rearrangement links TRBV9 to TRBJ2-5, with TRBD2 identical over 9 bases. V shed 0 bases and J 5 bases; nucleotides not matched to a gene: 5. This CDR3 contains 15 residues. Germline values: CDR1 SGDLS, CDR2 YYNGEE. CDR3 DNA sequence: TGTGCCAGCAGCGTAGGTGAGGCGGGAGGGGAGACCCAGTACTTC. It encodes CASSVGEAGGETQYF.

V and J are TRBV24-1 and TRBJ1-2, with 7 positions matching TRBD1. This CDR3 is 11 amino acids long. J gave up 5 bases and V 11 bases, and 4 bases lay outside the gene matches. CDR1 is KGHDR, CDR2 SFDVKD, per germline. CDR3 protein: CAIEGAYGYTF. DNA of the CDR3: TGTGCCATCGAGGGGGCTTATGGCTACACCTTC.

In DNA, the CDR3 is TGTGCCAGCAGCCAAGAACAGGTGGAGACCCAGTACTTC. It translates to CASSQEQVETQYF. This chain joins TRBV3-1 (or the pseudogene TRBV3-2) and TRBJ2-5, with TRBD1 as a possible D gene (5 bases). Germline loops: CDR1 LGHDT, CDR2 YNNKEL (reference sequence). This CDR3 is built from 13 residues. Trimming took off 0 bases at V and 5 bases at J, with 7 bases between the two ends.